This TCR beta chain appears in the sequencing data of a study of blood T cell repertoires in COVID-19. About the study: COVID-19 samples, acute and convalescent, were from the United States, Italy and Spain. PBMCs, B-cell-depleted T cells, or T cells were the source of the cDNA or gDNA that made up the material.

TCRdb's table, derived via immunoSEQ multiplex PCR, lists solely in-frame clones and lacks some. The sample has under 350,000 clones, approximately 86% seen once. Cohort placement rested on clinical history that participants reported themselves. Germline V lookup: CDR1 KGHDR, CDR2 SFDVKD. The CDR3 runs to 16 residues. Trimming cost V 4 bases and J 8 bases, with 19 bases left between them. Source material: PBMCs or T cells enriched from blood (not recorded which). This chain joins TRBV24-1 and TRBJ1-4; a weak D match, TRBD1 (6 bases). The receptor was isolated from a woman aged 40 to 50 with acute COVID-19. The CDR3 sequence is CATSDARDTDREKLFF. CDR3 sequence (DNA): TGTGCCACCAGTGACGCCCGGGACACAGACCGGGAAAAACTGTTTTTT.